The entry below gives a single T cell receptor beta chain sequence along with its context. Its antigen is as yet unknown. The data originate from a study of OX40 agonist ivuxolimab in advanced cancers. Study results and limitations: What antigens the expanded peripheral T cells recognized was never established.

Generated by immunoSEQ multiplex PCR, the TCRdb table keeps only in-frame clones and is missing some. The repertoire holds tens of thousands of clones, approximately 89% seen once, with roughly 1.1% in the top ten. Germline CDR1 and CDR2: LGHNA and YSLEER. V shed 1 base and J shed 4 bases, with 19 bases lying between them. The CDR3 runs to 17 residues. The sequence derives from an adult with an advanced solid tumor such as melanoma, head and neck, liver or kidney cancer. The input for sequencing was CD4+ or CD8+ T cells sorted from blood, taken in a trial of the OX40 agonist ivuxolimab. The chain couples TRBV4-3 to TRBJ1-1; D might be TRBD1 (6 bases). The CDR3 sequence is CASSQGVGSGESTEAFF. For the CDR3, the DNA is TGCGCCAGCAGCCAAGGGGTAGGGTCAGGGGAGAGCACTGAAGCTTTCTTT.